These T cell receptor beta chains were read from a single sample in a study of blood T cell repertoires in COVID-19. TCRdb's table, derived via immunoSEQ multiplex PCR, lists solely in-frame clones and lacks some. Found here are about 83,000 clones, about 86% of them singletons; the top ten hold roughly 20%. The specimen sequenced was peripheral blood. The receptors stem from a woman of 80 years or more in a cohort sampled during active or convalescent COVID-19. CDR3s leave out the opening cysteine and the closing phenylalanine or tryptophan. A D gene is named only where the DNA matches it firmly.

cdr3_aa,d_call,v_call
SASAASGISYNEQF,TRBD2,TRBV20-1
ASSRYGRATSGRAEGETQY,TRBD2,TRBV5-1
ASSDLGGSNEKLF,-,TRBV27
ASTLPGWDTEAF,-,TRBV19
ASRPTMGGGYT,-,TRBV28
AVGGQGFLPQH,TRBD1,TRBV7-2
ASSQPDRAMNTEAF,TRBD1,TRBV4-1
ASSSPTAGEAF,-,TRBV6-5
ASSVWTSNTEAF,-,TRBV2
AWSRDTYSTDTQY,-,TRBV30
ASSRAGGSYNEQF,TRBD2,TRBV2
AISAGGGGYT,-,TRBV10-3
ASSLESRSQETQY,-,TRBV5-1
ASSAGVTGVTEAF,TRBD1,TRBV5-1
ASSGTSGRANYNEQF,TRBD2,TRBV9
ASGLGQIQETQY,-,TRBV5-1
ASSERGRNTEAF,-,TRBV2
ASGLGGTGNNEQF,TRBD1,TRBV12-5
ASKPGQTMKKLF,TRBD1,TRBV19